This section outlines one TCR beta chain sequence together with its context. The CDR3 covers 19 residues. With 3 bases removed from V and 0 bases from J, the gap between germline ends came to 24 bases. CDR1 SNHLY and CDR2 FYNNEI come from the germline V gene. The sample is drawn from a study of T cell repertoires in cytomegalovirus infection. Looking at the study overall: Indications of both CMV infection and matching HLA type were provided by public TCR beta signatures.

TCRdb ran MiXCR on the reads and lists one entry per CDR3 protein. The table has roughly 640,000 distinct CDR3 sequences, approximately 24% seen once. The receptor was derived from a human donor in good health (CMV status not recorded). Some clones in this sample may be carry-over from other donors' samples. The sample consisted of CD8+ T cells from PBMCs. The V gene is TRBV2, the J gene TRBJ2-7; D gene unclear. The CDR3 coding sequence is TGTGCCAGCAGTGAGCTTGTGAATGGCGAAGGCTCGTTCTCCTACGAGCAGTACTTC. This encodes CASSELVNGEGSFSYEQYF.